The 29 T cell receptor beta chains below were found in one sample sequenced in a study of blood T cell repertoires in COVID-19. Only in-frame clones appear in the TCRdb table, and some are missing; sequencing was by immunoSEQ multiplex PCR. The sample yields 150,000 to 200,000 clones, about 80% seen once. Sequenced input: peripheral blood. These receptors were taken from a woman aged 80 or over with acute or convalescent COVID-19.

The chain joins TRBV11-2 to TRBJ2-3; 7 nucleotides agree with TRBD2. There are 16 residues in the CDR3. Trimming at V came to 1 base and at J to 4 bases, leaving 8 bases not matched to a gene. Germline-derived CDR1 and CDR2 are SGHAT and FQNNGV. The CDR3 here is CASSLGPGGSADTQYF. The CDR3 DNA sequence: TGTGCCAGCAGCTTAGGCCCCGGCGGGAGCGCAGATACGCAGTATTTT.

The rearrangement links TRBV5-1 to TRBJ2-5, with 7 bases aligning to TRBD2. Germline loops: CDR1 SGHRS, CDR2 YFSETQ. The CDR3 extends over 15 amino acids. J was trimmed by 4 bases and V by 0 bases; bases with no gene match: 6. The CDR3 DNA sequence: TGCGCCAGCAGCTTGGCCGGGACGGGAGGAGAGACCCAGTACTTC. It codes for CASSLAGTGGETQYF.

A single count supports this clone. The V gene is TRBV12-3 or TRBV12-4, the J gene TRBJ1-2; D is possibly TRBD1 (5 bases). CDR3 length: 12 amino acids. V was shortened by 6 bases and J by 7 bases, with 12 bases between the two germline ends. The CDR3 spells CASSSSRVGYTF. The DNA of the CDR3 is TGTGCCAGCAGCTCCAGCAGGGTTGGCTACACCTTC.

V usage is TRBV2 and J usage is TRBJ1-5; D is perhaps TRBD1 (5 bases). The CDR3 loop spans 16 amino acids. CDR1 and CDR2 from the germline V gene are SNHLY and FYNNEI. V shed 5 bases and J shed 1 base, with 15 bases lying between them. The CDR3 here is CASSPFLQGSNQPQHF. The CDR3, as DNA: TGTGCCAGCAGTCCTTTTCTTCAGGGAAGCAATCAGCCCCAGCATTTT.

The CDR3 DNA sequence: TGTGCCAGCTCACCATCAGGCCTAGGAGGCTATGGCTACACCTTC. This sequence encodes CASSPSGLGGYGYTF. The V call is TRBV18, the J call TRBJ1-2; D remains ambiguous. V lost 2 bases and J lost 4, with 14 bases in between. Per the germline V gene, CDR1 is KGHSH and CDR2 is LQKENI. There are 15 residues in the CDR3. The full variable domain, completed using reference TRBV18 and TRBJ1-2, is NAGVMQNPRHLVRRRGQEARLRCSPMKGHSHVYWYRQLPEEGLKFMVYLQKENIIDESGMPKERFSAEFPKEGPSILRIQQVVRGDSAAYFCASSPSGLGGYGYTFGSGTRLTVV.

The chain has TRBV30 and TRBJ2-3, with D tentatively TRBD2 (6 bases). Trimming stripped 5 bases from V and 3 bases from J, with 21 bases between. Germline CDR1 is GTSNPN and CDR2 is SVGIG (reference sequence). There are 16 residues in the CDR3. The chain's CDR3 is CAWLPTRRRITDTQYF. CDR3 coding DNA: TGTGCCTGGCTGCCGACTAGAAGGCGGATTACAGATACGCAGTATTTT.

This chain uses TRBV2 with TRBJ2-2; TRBD2 agrees at 8 bases. J lost 8 bases, V lost 8 bases, and 13 bases had no gene match. This CDR3 is built from 15 residues. Germline assignment: CDR1 SNHLY and CDR2 FYNNEI. In DNA form, the CDR3 reads TGTGCCAGCCGCCCCGGGACTAGGGGGGCTGGGGAGCTGTTTTTT. Its translation: CASRPGTRGAGELFF.

This clone appeared once. Other DNA sequences in this sample translate to the same CDR3. V gene TRBV5-4 combines with J gene TRBJ2-3; 12 nucleotides match TRBD2. This CDR3 has 16 residues. Germline V lookup: CDR1 SGHNT, CDR2 YYREEE (reference sequence). V gave up 4 bases and J gave up 2 bases; unmatched junction bases: 5. CDR3: CASSRGLAGSTDTQYF. The CDR3 DNA reads TGTGCCAGCAGCAGGGGACTAGCGGGTTCCACAGATACGCAGTATTTT.

The rearrangement uses TRBV6-5 and TRBJ2-7; D may be TRBD1 (5 bases). This CDR3 is 14 amino acids long. Trimming took off 6 bases at V and 3 bases at J, with 15 bases between the two ends. CDR1 is MNHEY and CDR2 is SVGAGI in the germline V gene. CDR3 in amino acids: CASSVDQGLYEQYF. CDR3 nucleotide sequence: TGTGCCAGCAGCGTCGATCAGGGCCTCTACGAGCAGTACTTC.

DNA for the CDR3: TGTGCCAGCAGCCGGACAGGTGGCGGCGAGCAGTACTTC. Translating it yields CASSRTGGGEQYF. The chain is built from TRBV16 and TRBJ2-7, with 7 bases identical to TRBD1. The CDR3 sequence is 13 residues long. Germline V CDR1 and CDR2: KGHSY, FQNENV. The junction had 6 bases not matched to a gene; V was cut back by 4 bases and J by 6 bases.

The table lists this clone with a few counts. This rearrangement joins TRBV5-6 to TRBJ2-3, with unresolved D. V was shortened by 1 base and J by 0 bases, with 15 bases between the two germline ends. The CDR3 loop spans 17 amino acids. The germline V gene has CDR1 SGHDT and CDR2 YYEEEE. CDR3 protein: CASSLFVSKTSTDTQYF. CDR3 DNA sequence: TGTGCCAGCAGCTTGTTCGTATCGAAAACTAGCACAGATACGCAGTATTTT. The full variable domain, with the rest looked up from reference TRBV5-6 and TRBJ2-3, is DAGVTQSPTHLIKTRGQQVTLRCSPKSGHDTVSWYQQALGQGPQFIFQYYEEEERQRGNFPDRFSGHQFPNYSSELNVNALLLGDSALYLCASSLFVSKTSTDTQYFGPGTRLTVL.

The chain uses TRBV5-1 and TRBJ2-1; D unclear. Trimming left V 0 bases short and J 7 bases short, with 14 bases between. The CDR3 has 15 residues. CDR1 and CDR2 from the germline V gene are SGHRS and YFSETQ. CDR3 sequence (DNA): TGCGCCAGCAGCTTGGGACTCCGCGTCCTTAATGAGCAGTTCTTC. Protein: CASSLGLRVLNEQFF.

In this sample, this clone turned up many times. The chain joins TRBV19 to TRBJ2-7, with a weak D call TRBD1 (6 bases). Germline CDR1 and CDR2: LNHDA and SQIVND (reference sequence). Trimming cost V 3 bases and J 6 bases, with 15 bases left between them. The CDR3 contains 14 residues. Here the CDR3 reads CASSMAQGTGEQYF. CDR3 in DNA: TGTGCCAGTAGTATGGCACAGGGAACGGGCGAGCAGTACTTC.

This rearrangement joins TRBV7-9 to TRBJ1-1; 10 bases are a match to TRBD1. This CDR3 is built from 15 residues. The junction had 7 bases not matched to a gene; V was cut back by 1 base and J by 8 bases. Germline V gene lookup returns CDR1 SEHNR and CDR2 FQNEAQ (reference sequence). The CDR3 nucleotides are TGTGCCAGCAGCTTAGAAATTCGACAGGGGGCGGAAGCTTTCTTT. Its protein product is CASSLEIRQGAEAFF. The complete variable domain, with remaining parts taken from reference TRBV7-9 and TRBJ1-1, reads DTGVSQNPRHKITKRGQNVTFRCDPISEHNRLYWYRQTLGQGPEFLTYFQNEAQLEKSRLLSDRFSAERPKGSFSTLEIQRTEQGDSAMYLCASSLEIRQGAEAFFGQGTRLTVV.

The V gene is TRBV27, the J gene TRBJ1-6; 7 positions agree with TRBD1. Germline CDR1 and CDR2: MNHEY and SMNVEV (reference sequence). The CDR3 consists of 18 residues. With 6 bases clipped from V and 2 bases from J, the junction kept 13 bases outside the gene matches. The CDR3 DNA sequence: TGTGCCAGCAGAACAGGGGATGGGATTGCGGCCTATAATTCACCCCTCCACTTT. The encoded protein is CASRTGDGIAAYNSPLHF.

The chain recombines TRBV5-4 with TRBJ1-4, with a weak D call TRBD1 (5 bases). The V gene's germline CDR1 is SGHNT and CDR2 YYREEE (reference sequence). Between the trimmed V and J ends, which lost 4 bases and 0 bases, there was a span of 10 bases. The CDR3 is 15 residues long. The CDR3 sequence: CASSRQPATNEKLFF. DNA of the CDR3: TGTGCCAGCAGCAGACAGCCTGCAACTAATGAAAAACTGTTTTTT.

V gene TRBV7-9 combines with J gene TRBJ1-1; no clear D gene. V lost 5 bases and J 3 bases, leaving 13 bases between the germline ends. The CDR3 totals 14 residues. CDR1 is SEHNR, CDR2 FQNEAQ, per germline (reference sequence). In DNA, the CDR3 is TGTGCCAGCAGCACGAACAGCCCCGACACTGAAGCTTTCTTT. It encodes CASSTNSPDTEAFF. Full variable domain (remainder filled in from reference TRBV7-9 and TRBJ1-1): DTGVSQNPRHKITKRGQNVTFRCDPISEHNRLYWYRQTLGQGPEFLTYFQNEAQLEKSRLLSDRFSAERPKGSFSTLEIQRTEQGDSAMYLCASSTNSPDTEAFFGQGTRLTVV.

The V gene is TRBV7-2, the J gene TRBJ2-7; 7 bases map to TRBD1. CDR3 length equals 15 residues. J lost 2 bases, V lost 3 bases, and 7 bases had no gene match. Per the germline V gene, CDR1 is SGHTA and CDR2 is FQGNSA. Here the CDR3 reads CASSFSRDSAYEQYF. The CDR3, as DNA: TGTGCCAGCAGCTTTAGCCGGGACAGCGCCTACGAGCAGTACTTC.

The V call is TRBV27, the J call TRBJ2-3, with 12 positions matching TRBD2. This CDR3 has 15 residues. Germline CDR1 is MNHEY and CDR2 is SMNVEV (reference sequence). V lost 5 bases and J lost 4; bases outside the gene matches: 4. The CDR3 DNA follows: TGTGCCAGCAGTCCTAGCGGGAGGGCCGCAGATACGCAGTATTTT. Its protein is CASSPSGRAADTQYF.

CDR3 bases: TGTGCCAGTAGCGAAACGACAGGGGAGGACGGGGAGCTGTTTTTT. This gives the protein CASSETTGEDGELFF. V usage is TRBV19 and J usage is TRBJ2-2; 8 bases map to TRBD1. The V gene's germline CDR1 is LNHDA and CDR2 SQIVND (reference sequence). This CDR3 has 15 amino acids. V was clipped by 6 bases and J by 7 bases; unmatched bases: 10.

The rearrangement joins TRBV5-1 to TRBJ2-7; TRBD2 agrees at 11 bases. CDR3 size: 19 residues. With V trimmed by 4 bases and J by 3 bases, 18 bases remained unmatched. Germline V gene sequence: CDR1 SGHRS, CDR2 YFSETQ. The CDR3 reads CASSPRVLAGVSGFYEQYF. CDR3 in DNA: TGCGCCAGCAGCCCGCGAGTACTAGCGGGAGTGTCAGGCTTCTACGAGCAGTACTTC. Filled out from reference TRBV5-1 and TRBJ2-7, the complete variable domain reads KAGVTQTPRYLIKTRGQQVTLSCSPISGHRSVSWYQQTPGQGLQFLFEYFSETQRNKGNFPGRFSGRQFSNSRSEMNVSTLELGDSALYLCASSPRVLAGVSGFYEQYFGPGTRLTVT.

The J gene is TRBJ2-7, the V gene TRBV11-3; 7 nucleotides line up with TRBD1. CDR1 and CDR2 from the germline V gene are SGHNT and YENEEA. The J segment lost 3 bases and the V segment lost 6 bases, leaving 11 bases of the junction unmatched. The CDR3 extends over 15 amino acids. CDR3 coding DNA: TGTGCCAGCAGTTCATCCCGGGACAGAGTCTACGAGCAGTACTTC. Protein product: CASSSSRDRVYEQYF.

V and J are TRBV7-2 and TRBJ2-7; 12 bases match TRBD1. The germline gives CDR1 SGHTA, CDR2 FQGNSA. V trimming: 4 bases; J trimming: 6 bases; junction bases outside the gene matches: 4. The CDR3 contains 14 residues. The DNA for the CDR3 is TGTGCCAGCAGCTCGGGACAGGGGGCCATCGAGCAGTACTTC. This translates into CASSSGQGAIEQYF.

The rearrangement links TRBV5-6 to TRBJ1-2, with D possibly matching TRBD1 (5 bases). V was pared by 4 bases and J by 7 bases, with 14 bases between. CDR3 length equals 13 residues. The germline V gene has CDR1 SGHDT and CDR2 YYEEEE. The chain's CDR3 is CASSPPGFVGYTF. CDR3 nucleotide sequence: TGTGCCAGCAGCCCCCCAGGGTTCGTTGGCTACACCTTC.

The rearrangement joins TRBV6-5 to TRBJ1-2, with TRBD1 identical over 7 bases. V shed 2 bases and J 5 bases; nucleotides not matched to a gene: 5. Germline V gene data show CDR1 as MNHEY and CDR2 as SVGAGI. CDR3 length: 14 amino acids. The CDR3 DNA is TGTGCCAGCAGTTACGCCGACAGGGCATATGGCTACACCTTC. The encoded protein is CASSYADRAYGYTF.

J is TRBJ2-1 and V is TRBV10-3; D may be TRBD1 (6 bases). V gave up 6 bases and J gave up 4 bases, with 19 bases separating them. The length of the CDR3 is 16 residues. Per the germline V gene, CDR1 is ENHRY and CDR2 is SYGVKD. The CDR3 sequence: CAISDPGDAFYNEQFF. The CDR3 DNA reads as TGTGCCATCAGCGACCCAGGGGACGCTTTTTACAATGAGCAGTTCTTC.

This chain uses TRBV29-1 with TRBJ1-2, with a weak D call TRBD1 (6 bases). CDR3 size: 16 residues. V was shortened by 0 bases and J by 3 bases, with 17 bases between the two germline ends. The germline V gene encodes CDR1 SQVTM and CDR2 ANQGSEA. This CDR3 reads CSVEDRGRGLDYGYTF. The CDR3 DNA is TGCAGCGTTGAAGATCGGGGCAGGGGCTTGGACTATGGCTACACCTTC.

The chain carries TRBV5-6 and TRBJ2-5, with a tentative D call TRBD2 (6 bases). The V end lost 6 bases, the J end lost 5 bases, and 14 bases lay between the germline ends. The CDR3 contains 13 residues. CDR1 SGHDT and CDR2 YYEEEE come from the germline V gene. CDR3 amino acids: CASTISGQETQYF. DNA for the CDR3: TGTGCCAGCACCATTAGCGGCCAGGAGACCCAGTACTTC.

The chain recombines TRBV5-1 with TRBJ2-2, with TRBD2 matching 8 bases. The CDR3 has 16 residues. Germline CDR1 SGHRS, CDR2 YFSETQ. V was pared by 4 bases and J by 6 bases, with 11 bases of the junction left unmatched. The CDR3 reads CASSLGLTGGAGELFF. The CDR3 DNA reads as TGCGCCAGCAGCCTCGGACTGACCGGGGGGGCCGGGGAGCTGTTTTTT.